This T cell receptor beta chain comes out of a study of breast tumors, draining lymph nodes, adjacent tissues. Overall study findings and caveats: Compared with basal-like, luminal-like tumors shared significantly more repertoire with nontumor tissue. Compared with lymph nodes, tumors were less diverse; compared with nontumor tissue, more.

Worth noting for this clonotype: Its antigen is unidentified.

Losses at the gene ends were 4 bases for V and 9 bases for J; bases not matched to a gene: 13. CDR1 and CDR2 from the germline V gene are SGHNT and YYREEE (reference sequence). The CDR3 is 15 residues long. MiXCR was run by TCRdb on the multiplex PCR reads, yielding one entry per CDR3 protein. The sample records about 16,000 distinct CDR3 sequences, approximately 45% being singletons. The sequencing sample was made of tumor-adjacent breast tissue. The source of this sequence is a female donor with breast cancer. Some clones in this sample may be carry-over from other donors' samples. V and J are TRBV5-4 and TRBJ2-1; 7 bases are shared with TRBD1. This CDR3 reads CASSDRGQMEIEQFF. In DNA form, the CDR3 reads TGTGCCAGCAGCGACCGGGGACAGATGGAGATTGAGCAGTTCTTC.